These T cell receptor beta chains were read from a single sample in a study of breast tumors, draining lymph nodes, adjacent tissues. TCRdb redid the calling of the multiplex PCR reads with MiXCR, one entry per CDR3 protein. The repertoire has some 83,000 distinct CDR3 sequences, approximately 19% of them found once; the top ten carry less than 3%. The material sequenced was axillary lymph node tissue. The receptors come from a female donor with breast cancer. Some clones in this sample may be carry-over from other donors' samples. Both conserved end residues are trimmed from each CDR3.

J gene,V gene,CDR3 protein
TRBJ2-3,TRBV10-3,AISESTGRGTQY
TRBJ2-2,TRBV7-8,ASSRRTDNTGELF
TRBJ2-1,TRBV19,ASSLRGGPIYNEQF
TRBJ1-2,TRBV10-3,AIGTGDEYGGYT
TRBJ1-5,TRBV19,ASRHGTFSNQPQH
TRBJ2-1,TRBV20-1,SASWSSGVNEQF
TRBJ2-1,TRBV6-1,ASSSSRNEQF
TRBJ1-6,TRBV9,ASSALQAPYSPLH
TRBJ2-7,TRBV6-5,ASSYLGEGNEQN
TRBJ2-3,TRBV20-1,SARRGAAGTDTQY
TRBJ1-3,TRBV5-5,ASSLGASGNTIY
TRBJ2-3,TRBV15,ATSRDRGGGPSTDTQY
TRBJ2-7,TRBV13,ASSLTSGPYEQY
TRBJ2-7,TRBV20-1,SARELVTSYEQY
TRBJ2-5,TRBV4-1,ASSQVGYVETQY
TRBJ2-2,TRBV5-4,ASSFLGAANTGELF
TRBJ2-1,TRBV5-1,ASSFLGTSRANEQF
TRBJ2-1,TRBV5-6,ASHPAERVPYNEQF
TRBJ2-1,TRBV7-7,ASSMGRAGEQF
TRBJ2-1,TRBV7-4,ASSSDFFYPFNEQF
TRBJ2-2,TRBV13,ASSLGLEIGELF
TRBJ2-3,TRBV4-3,ASSQDKSWDTQY
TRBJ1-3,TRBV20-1,SARALHGNTIY
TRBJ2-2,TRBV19,ASSIGVGGTGELF
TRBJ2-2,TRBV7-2,ASSVAGVVAGELF
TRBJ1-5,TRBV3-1,ASSQDGNQPQH
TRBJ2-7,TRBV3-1,ASRHDYEQY
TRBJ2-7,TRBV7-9,ASSPQQDISYEQY
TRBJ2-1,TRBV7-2,ASSRGGAGQDEQF
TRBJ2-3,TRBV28,ASSGGGSSRTDTQY
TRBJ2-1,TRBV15,ATSSGMQQF
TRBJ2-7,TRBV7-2,ASSKGGGGPSYEQY
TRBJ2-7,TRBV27,ASSSGQGFEQY
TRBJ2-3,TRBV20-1,SASRDSTDTQY
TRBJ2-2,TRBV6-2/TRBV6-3,ASSPRLGYTGELF
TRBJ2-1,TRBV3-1,ASRQGLAGDWEQF
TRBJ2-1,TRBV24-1,ATSDGTSGMGNEQF
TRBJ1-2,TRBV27,ASSFAGGSRSYT
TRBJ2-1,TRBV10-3,AISPVTSGRALEQF
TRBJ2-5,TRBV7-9,ASSLMGETQY
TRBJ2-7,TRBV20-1,SASDEWVYEQY
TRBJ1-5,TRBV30,AWSKGNQPQH
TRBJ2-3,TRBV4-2,ASSQARVPLATDTQY
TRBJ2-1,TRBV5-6,ASSLDGPTPNMQF
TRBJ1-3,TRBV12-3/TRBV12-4,ASSIQGALSLSSGNTIY
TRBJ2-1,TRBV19,ASSMADERF
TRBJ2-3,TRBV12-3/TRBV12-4,ASSLLEGGTQY
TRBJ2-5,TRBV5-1,ASSIGTGGGETQY
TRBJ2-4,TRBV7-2,ASSRPPSLRGRDIQY
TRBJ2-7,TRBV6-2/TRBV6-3,ASSYRGPTGSHRDEQY
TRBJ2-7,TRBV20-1,SARGTSGSGEQY
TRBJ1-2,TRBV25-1,ASSAALGDNYGYT
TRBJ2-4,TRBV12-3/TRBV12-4,ASSLGGAKNIQY
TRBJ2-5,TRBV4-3,ASSQDRFEGETQY